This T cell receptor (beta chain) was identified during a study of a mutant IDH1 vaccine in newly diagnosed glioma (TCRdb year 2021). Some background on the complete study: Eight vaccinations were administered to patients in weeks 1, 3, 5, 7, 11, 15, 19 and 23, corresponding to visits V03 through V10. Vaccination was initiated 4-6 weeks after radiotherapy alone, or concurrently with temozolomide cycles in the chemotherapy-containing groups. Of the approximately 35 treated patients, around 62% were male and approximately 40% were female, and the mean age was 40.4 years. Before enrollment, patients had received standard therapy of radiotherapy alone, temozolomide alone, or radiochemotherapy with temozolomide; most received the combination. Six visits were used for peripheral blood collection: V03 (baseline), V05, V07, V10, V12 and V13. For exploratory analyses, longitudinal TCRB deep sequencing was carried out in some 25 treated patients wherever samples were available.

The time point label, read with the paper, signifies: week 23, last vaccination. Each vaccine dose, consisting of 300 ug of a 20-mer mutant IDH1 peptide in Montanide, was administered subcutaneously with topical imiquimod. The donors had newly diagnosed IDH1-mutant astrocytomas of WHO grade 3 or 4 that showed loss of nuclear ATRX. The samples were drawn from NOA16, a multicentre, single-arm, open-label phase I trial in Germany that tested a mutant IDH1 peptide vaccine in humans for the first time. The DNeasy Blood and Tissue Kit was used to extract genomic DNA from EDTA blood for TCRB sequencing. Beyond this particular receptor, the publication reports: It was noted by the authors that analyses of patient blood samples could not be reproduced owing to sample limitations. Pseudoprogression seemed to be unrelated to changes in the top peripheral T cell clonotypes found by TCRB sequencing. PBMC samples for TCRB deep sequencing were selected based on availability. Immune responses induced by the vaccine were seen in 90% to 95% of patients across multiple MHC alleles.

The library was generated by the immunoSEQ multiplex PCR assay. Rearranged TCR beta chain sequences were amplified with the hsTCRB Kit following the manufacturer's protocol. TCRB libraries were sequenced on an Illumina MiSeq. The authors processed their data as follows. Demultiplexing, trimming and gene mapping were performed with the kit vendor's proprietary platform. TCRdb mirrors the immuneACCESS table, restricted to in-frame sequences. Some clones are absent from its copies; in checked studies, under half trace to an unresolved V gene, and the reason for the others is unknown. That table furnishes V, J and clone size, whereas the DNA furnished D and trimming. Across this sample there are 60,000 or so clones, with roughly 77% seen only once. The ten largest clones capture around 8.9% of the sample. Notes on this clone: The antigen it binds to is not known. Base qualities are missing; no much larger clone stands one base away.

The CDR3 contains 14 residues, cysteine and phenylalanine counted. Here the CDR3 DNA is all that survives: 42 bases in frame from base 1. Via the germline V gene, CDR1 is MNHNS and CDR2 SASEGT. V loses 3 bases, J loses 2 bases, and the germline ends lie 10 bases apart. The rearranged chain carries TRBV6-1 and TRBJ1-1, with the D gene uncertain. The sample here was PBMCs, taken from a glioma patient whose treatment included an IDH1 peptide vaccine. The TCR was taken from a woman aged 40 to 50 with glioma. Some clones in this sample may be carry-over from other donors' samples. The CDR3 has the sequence CASSELVANTEAFF. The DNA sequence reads TGTGCCAGCAGTGAGCTCGTTGCTAACACTGAAGCTTTCTTT.